Listed below are T cell receptor beta chains from one sample, sequenced in a study of blood T cell repertoires in COVID-19. Using immunoSEQ multiplex PCR, the repertoire was profiled, and TCRdb retains in-frame clones only, with some absent. The table shows some 99,000 clones, with around 90% occurring only once. Sequenced material: peripheral blood. Every receptor here comes from a human donor with COVID-19, enrolled during active disease. The donor label of this sample is uncertain. CDR3s include the opening cysteine and the closing phenylalanine or tryptophan. A D gene is named only where the DNA matches it firmly. Size is stated for part of the rows, as once, few or many counts, or as a class when the clone is expanded.

v_call	clone_size	j_call	d_call	cdr3_aa	cdr3_nt
TRBV19	-	TRBJ2-3	TRBD1	CASSPGQPRDTQYF	TGTGCCAGTAGTCCGGGACAGCCGCGGGATACGCAGTATTTT
TRBV12-5	few	TRBJ1-3	-	CASGTGTLESDTIYF	TGTGCTAGTGGTACGGGGACATTGGAATCGGACACCATATATTTT
TRBV7-7	-	TRBJ2-2	-	CASSPTVNTGELFF	TGTGCTAGCAGCCCGACAGTAAACACCGGGGAGCTGTTTTTT
TRBV5-1	-	TRBJ2-7	TRBD1	CASSLMGTGIGHEQYF	TGCGCCAGCAGCTTAATGGGGACAGGGATTGGCCACGAGCAGTACTTC
TRBV30	few	TRBJ1-2	-	CAWSGGTGSRGYTF	TGTGCCTGGAGTGGAGGGACTGGATCTAGGGGCTACACCTTC
TRBV28	-	TRBJ2-1	-	CASQYNEQFF	TGTGCCAGTCAGTACAATGAGCAGTTCTTC
TRBV25-1	-	TRBJ1-1	-	CASRLLMDTEAFF	TGTGCCAGCAGGCTACTTATGGACACTGAAGCTTTCTTT
TRBV3-1/TRBV3-2	-	TRBJ1-1	-	CASSQEGGGPEAFF	TGTGCCAGCAGCCAAGAGGGAGGAGGGCCTGAAGCTTTCTTT
TRBV2	-	TRBJ2-5	-	CASSESTVQETQYF	TGTGCCAGCAGTGAATCGACAGTTCAAGAGACCCAGTACTTC
TRBV7-9	-	TRBJ1-2	-	CASSLIGDNYGYTF	TGTGCCAGCAGCTTAATAGGGGACAATTATGGCTACACCTTC
TRBV7-9	-	TRBJ2-5	-	CASSIITPRETQYF	TGTGCCAGCAGCATTATAACACCTAGGGAGACCCAGTACTTC
TRBV7-9	-	TRBJ1-6	TRBD1	CASSLAGQGGGSWNSPLHF	TGTGCCAGCAGCTTAGCTGGACAGGGCGGAGGGTCCTGGAATTCACCCCTCCACTTT
TRBV12-3/TRBV12-4	-	TRBJ2-7	-	CASSGANSYEQYF	TGTGCCAGCAGTGGGGCCAACTCCTACGAGCAGTACTTC
TRBV19	-	TRBJ1-2	-	CASSIGRGDYGYTF	TGTGCCAGTAGTATTGGCAGGGGAGACTATGGCTACACCTTC
TRBV6-5	-	TRBJ2-6	-	CASARTPGAVNVLTF	TGTGCCAGCGCCCGAACCCCAGGGGCGGTCAACGTCCTGACTTTC
TRBV3-1/TRBV3-2	-	TRBJ2-1	TRBD2	CASSQVIRTSGYDSSYNEQFF	TGTGCCAGCAGCCAAGTAATTAGAACTAGCGGGTACGACAGCTCCTACAATGAGCAGTTCTTC
TRBV18	once	TRBJ1-5	TRBD1	CASSPPGQGNQPQHF	TGTGCCAGCTCACCACCGGGACAGGGGAATCAGCCCCAGCATTTT
TRBV11-2	-	TRBJ2-7	-	CASSWSSYEQYF	TGTGCCAGCAGCTGGAGCTCCTACGAGCAGTACTTC
TRBV9	-	TRBJ1-3	-	CASSRQSLSGNTIYF	TGTGCCAGCAGCCGACAGTCCCTCTCTGGAAACACCATATATTTT
TRBV9	once	TRBJ1-3	TRBD1	CASSPGTGAGNTIYF	TGTGCCAGCAGCCCAGGGACAGGGGCTGGAAACACCATATATTTT
TRBV5-5	-	TRBJ1-3	TRBD1	CASSLSGGPGNTIYF	TGTGCCAGCAGCTTGTCAGGGGGACCTGGAAACACCATATATTTT
TRBV19	-	TRBJ1-2	TRBD1	CASKTGTGYGYTF	TGTGCCAGTAAGACCGGGACAGGGTATGGCTACACCTTC
TRBV19	-	TRBJ1-2	TRBD1	CASSPRQGPYGYTF	TGTGCCAGTAGTCCGCGACAGGGCCCCTATGGCTACACCTTC
TRBV7-3	once	TRBJ1-1	-	CASSLSDRGTEAFF	TGTGCCAGCAGCTTATCTGACCGGGGCACTGAAGCTTTCTTT
TRBV2	-	TRBJ1-6	TRBD1	CAATGAAYNSPLHF	TGTGCCGCCACAGGGGCGGCCTATAATTCACCCCTCCACTTT
TRBV27	-	TRBJ2-2	-	CASSLRSAGTGELFF	TGTGCCAGCAGTTTGAGGTCAGCTGGGACCGGGGAGCTGTTTTTT
TRBV11-2	few	TRBJ2-3	TRBD2	CASSSGASGADTQYF	TGTGCCAGCAGCTCGGGGGCTAGCGGGGCCGATACGCAGTATTTT
TRBV6-5	-	TRBJ2-3	-	CASRQGSTDTQYF	TGTGCCAGCAGGCAGGGTTCCACAGATACGCAGTATTTT
TRBV7-2	-	TRBJ2-5	TRBD2	CASSFRGEGETQYF	TGTGCCAGCAGCTTCCGTGGGGAGGGGGAGACCCAGTACTTC
TRBV25-1	few	TRBJ1-3	-	CASSESSAGNTIYF	TGTGCCAGCAGTGAGTCCAGTGCCGGAAACACCATATATTTT
TRBV25-1	-	TRBJ1-2	-	CASSVSGRDYGYTF	TGTGCCAGCAGTGTCTCGGGGAGGGACTATGGCTACACCTTC
TRBV12-3/TRBV12-4	-	TRBJ1-1	-	CASSFVNTEAFF	TGTGCCAGCAGTTTTGTAAACACTGAAGCTTTCTTT
TRBV19	-	TRBJ1-2	-	CASSITGREVGYTF	TGTGCCAGTAGTATTACGGGCAGGGAGGTTGGCTACACCTTC
TRBV3-1/TRBV3-2	once	TRBJ2-3	-	CASSRPTTGTQYF	TGTGCCAGCAGCAGGCCGACTACCGGTACGCAGTATTTT
TRBV5-6	-	TRBJ2-1	TRBD1	CASSSPTGLGQFF	TGTGCCAGCAGCTCGCCGACAGGGTTGGGGCAGTTCTTC
TRBV9	-	TRBJ1-4	-	CASSVARPRGEKLFF	TGTGCCAGCAGCGTAGCTCGGCCGAGGGGGGAAAAACTGTTTTTT
TRBV10-3	once	TRBJ2-7	-	CAISDGTVSSYEQYF	TGTGCCATCAGTGACGGGACTGTGAGCTCCTACGAGCAGTACTTC
TRBV2	-	TRBJ2-5	TRBD2	CASSDALAGRAQYF	TGTGCCAGCAGTGATGCACTAGCGGGGAGGGCCCAGTACTTC
TRBV5-1	-	TRBJ1-3	-	CASSPQGAGNTIYF	TGCGCCAGCAGCCCACAGGGAGCTGGAAACACCATATATTTT
TRBV5-4	-	TRBJ2-7	TRBD2	CASSKSSGGGYEQYF	TGTGCCAGCAGCAAATCTAGCGGGGGGGGCTACGAGCAGTACTTC
TRBV5-1	once	TRBJ2-7	TRBD2	CASSPLTSGRAHEQYF	TGCGCCAGCAGCCCGTTGACTAGCGGGAGGGCCCACGAGCAGTACTTC
TRBV6-6	-	TRBJ1-3	-	CASSDQGWGNTIYF	TGTGCCAGCAGTGACCAGGGGTGGGGAAACACCATATATTTT
TRBV6-5	-	TRBJ1-6	-	CASSYSVWQSDSPLHF	TGTGCCAGCAGTTACTCGGTTTGGCAGAGCGATTCACCCCTCCACTTT
TRBV5-4	once	TRBJ1-1	-	CASSLLQVNTEAFF	TGTGCCAGCAGCCTGTTGCAGGTGAACACTGAAGCTTTCTTT
TRBV6-5	-	TRBJ1-1	-	CASSYLPNTEAFF	TGTGCCAGCAGTTACCTCCCGAACACTGAAGCTTTCTTT
TRBV25-1	-	TRBJ2-2	TRBD1	CASSGQGSAGELFF	TGTGCCAGCAGTGGACAGGGATCCGCCGGGGAGCTGTTTTTT
TRBV5-6	-	TRBJ1-1	TRBD1	CASSYGQGDTEAFF	TGTGCCAGCAGCTACGGACAGGGCGACACTGAAGCTTTCTTT
TRBV6-5	-	TRBJ1-2	TRBD1	CASSYGRGSYGYTF	TGTGCCAGCAGTTACGGCAGGGGGAGCTATGGCTACACCTTC
TRBV6-5	-	TRBJ2-1	-	CASSYQAPYNEQFF	TGTGCCAGCAGTTACCAAGCGCCCTACAATGAGCAGTTCTTC